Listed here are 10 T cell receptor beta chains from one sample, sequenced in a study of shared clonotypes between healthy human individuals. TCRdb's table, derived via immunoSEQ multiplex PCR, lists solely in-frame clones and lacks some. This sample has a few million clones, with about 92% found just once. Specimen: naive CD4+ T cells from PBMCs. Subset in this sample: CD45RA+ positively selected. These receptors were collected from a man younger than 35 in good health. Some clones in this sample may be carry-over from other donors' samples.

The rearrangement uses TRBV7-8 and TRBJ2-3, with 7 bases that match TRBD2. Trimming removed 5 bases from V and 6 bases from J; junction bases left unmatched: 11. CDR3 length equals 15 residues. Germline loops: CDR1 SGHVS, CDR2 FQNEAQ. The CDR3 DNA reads TGTGCCAGCAGCGCGGTGGCGGGAGACGGGGATACGCAGTATTTT. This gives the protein CASSAVAGDGDTQYF.

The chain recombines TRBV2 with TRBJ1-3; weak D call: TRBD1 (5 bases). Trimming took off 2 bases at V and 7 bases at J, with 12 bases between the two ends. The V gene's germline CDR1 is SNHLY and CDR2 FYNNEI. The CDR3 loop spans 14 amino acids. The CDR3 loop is CASSESGIGNTIYF. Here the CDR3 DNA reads TGTGCCAGCAGTGAATCAGGGATAGGGAACACCATATATTTT. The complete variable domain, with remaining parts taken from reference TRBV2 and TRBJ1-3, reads EPEVTQTPSHQVTQMGQEVILRCVPISNHLYFYWYRQILGQKVEFLVSFYNNEISEKSEIFDDQFSVERPDGSNFTLKIRSTKLEDSAMYFCASSESGIGNTIYFGEGSWLTVV.

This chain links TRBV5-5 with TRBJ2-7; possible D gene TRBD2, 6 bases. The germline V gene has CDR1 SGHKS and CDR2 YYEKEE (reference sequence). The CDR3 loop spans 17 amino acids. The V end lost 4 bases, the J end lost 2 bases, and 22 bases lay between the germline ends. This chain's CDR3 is CASSPKGPDGGTYEQYF. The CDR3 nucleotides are TGTGCCAGCAGCCCAAAGGGCCCGGACGGGGGAACCTACGAGCAGTACTTC.

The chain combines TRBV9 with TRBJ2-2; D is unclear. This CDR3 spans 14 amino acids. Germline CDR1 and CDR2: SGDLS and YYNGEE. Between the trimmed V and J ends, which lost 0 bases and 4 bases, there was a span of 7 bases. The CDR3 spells CASSVVASTGELFF. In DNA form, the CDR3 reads TGTGCCAGCAGCGTAGTGGCCTCCACCGGGGAGCTGTTTTTT.

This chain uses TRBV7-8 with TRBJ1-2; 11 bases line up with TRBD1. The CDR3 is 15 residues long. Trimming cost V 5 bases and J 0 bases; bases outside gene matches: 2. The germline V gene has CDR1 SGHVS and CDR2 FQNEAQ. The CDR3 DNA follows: TGTGCCAGCAGCACGGGACAGGGGGCTAACTATGGCTACACCTTC. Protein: CASSTGQGANYGYTF.

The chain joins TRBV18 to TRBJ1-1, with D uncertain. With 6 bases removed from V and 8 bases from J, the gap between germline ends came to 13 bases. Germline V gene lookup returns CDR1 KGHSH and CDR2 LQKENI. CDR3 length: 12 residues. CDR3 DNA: TGTGCCAGCTCTGCCCCTTTCCGGGAAGCTTTCTTT. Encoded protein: CASSAPFREAFF.

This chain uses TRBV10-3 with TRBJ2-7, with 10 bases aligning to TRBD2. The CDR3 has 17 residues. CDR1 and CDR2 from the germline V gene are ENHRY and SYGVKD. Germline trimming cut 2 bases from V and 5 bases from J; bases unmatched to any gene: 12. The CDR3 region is CAISEGLAGASSDEQYF. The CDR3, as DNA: TGTGCCATCAGTGAGGGGCTAGCGGGAGCCTCATCGGACGAGCAGTACTTC.

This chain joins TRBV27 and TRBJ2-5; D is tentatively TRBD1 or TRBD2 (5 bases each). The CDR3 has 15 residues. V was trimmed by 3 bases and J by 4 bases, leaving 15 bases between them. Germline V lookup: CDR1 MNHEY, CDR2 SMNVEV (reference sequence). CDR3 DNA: TGTGCCAGCAGTTTTGGCAGTTTGGGACCAGAGACCCAGTACTTC. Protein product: CASSFGSLGPETQYF.

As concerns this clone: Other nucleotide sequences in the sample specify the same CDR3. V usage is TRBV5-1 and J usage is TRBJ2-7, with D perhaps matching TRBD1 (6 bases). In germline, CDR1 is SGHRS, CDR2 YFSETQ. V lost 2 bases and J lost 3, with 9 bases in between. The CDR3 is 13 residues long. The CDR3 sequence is CASSLTGYYEQYF. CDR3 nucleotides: TGCGCCAGCAGCTTAACAGGGTACTACGAGCAGTACTTC. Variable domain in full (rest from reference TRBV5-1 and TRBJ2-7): KAGVTQTPRYLIKTRGQQVTLSCSPISGHRSVSWYQQTPGQGLQFLFEYFSETQRNKGNFPGRFSGRQFSNSRSEMNVSTLELGDSALYLCASSLTGYYEQYFGPGTRLTVT.

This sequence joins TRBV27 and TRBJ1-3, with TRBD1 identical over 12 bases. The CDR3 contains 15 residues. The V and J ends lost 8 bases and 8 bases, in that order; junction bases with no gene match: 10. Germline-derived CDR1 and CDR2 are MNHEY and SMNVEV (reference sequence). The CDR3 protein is CASGAGQGARYTIYF. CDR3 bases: TGTGCCAGCGGGGCGGGACAGGGGGCGAGATACACCATATATTTT.